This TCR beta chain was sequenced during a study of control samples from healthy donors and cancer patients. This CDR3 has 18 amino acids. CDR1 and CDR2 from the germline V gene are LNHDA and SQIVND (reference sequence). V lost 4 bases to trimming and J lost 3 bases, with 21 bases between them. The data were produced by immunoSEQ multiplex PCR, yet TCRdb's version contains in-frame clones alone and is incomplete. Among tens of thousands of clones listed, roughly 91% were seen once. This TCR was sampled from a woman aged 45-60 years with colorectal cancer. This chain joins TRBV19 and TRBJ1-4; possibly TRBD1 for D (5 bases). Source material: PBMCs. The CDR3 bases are TGTGCCAGTAGTAAGCCGGGCCTGTCTGGGGCAGCTAATGAAAAACTGTTTTTT. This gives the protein CASSKPGLSGAANEKLFF.